The text below deals with one TCR beta chain. Its antigen remains unidentified. This specimen belongs to a study of regulatory and conventional T cells in RAG deficiency. Study findings and constraints: RAG-deficient patients showed markedly lower Shannon entropy and higher Simpson indices than control T-cell subsets.

The CDR3 sequence is 16 residues long. V lost 4 bases to trimming and J lost 2 bases; unmatched junction nucleotides: 8. Germline V gene lookup returns CDR1 SGHTS and CDR2 YDEGEE. The sorted conventional CD4+ T cells were CD25-low and CD127-high, with genomic DNA sequenced. This table comes from immunoSEQ multiplex PCR, and its TCRdb copy is limited to in-frame clones, with some not included. The data contain 25,000 to 35,000 clones, approximately 96% of them singletons. This sample also belongs to another study, concerning regulatory T cells. Per that study: Amplification used 52 TRBV primers and 13 TRBJ primers.

The origin of this receptor is a human donor in good health. The chain is built from TRBV5-8 and TRBJ2-2; 7 nucleotides match TRBD1. Sequencing was carried out using CD25- CD4+ T cells sorted from blood. The CDR3 region is CASSLVGQPNTGELFF. The CDR3 bases are TGTGCCAGCAGCCTTGTGGGACAGCCAAACACCGGGGAGCTGTTTTTT.